The 31 T cell receptor beta chains below were found in one sample sequenced in a study of siplizumab effects on memory and regulatory T cells. This table comes from immunoSEQ multiplex PCR, and its TCRdb copy is limited to in-frame clones, with some not included. The sample lists about 100,000 clones, about 90% occurring once. The sequenced material came from Tregs sorted from blood. The receptors derive from a human donor in good health.

This rearrangement joins TRBV27 to TRBJ2-4, with D perhaps matching TRBD1 or TRBD2 (6 bases each). V dropped 3 bases and J dropped 0 bases, with 12 bases sitting between them. This CDR3 is 16 amino acids long. Germline V CDR1 and CDR2: MNHEY, SMNVEV (reference sequence). In DNA form, the CDR3 reads TGTGCCAGCAGTTTCGGGGGCGACGAAGCCAAAAACATTCAGTACTTC. Amino acids: CASSFGGDEAKNIQYF.

The chain combines TRBV27 with TRBJ2-5, with D possibly called TRBD1 or TRBD2 (5 bases each). From germline, CDR1 is MNHEY and CDR2 SMNVEV (reference sequence). Deletions cut 4 bases from V and 5 bases from J, with 11 bases between. The CDR3 is 13 amino acids. CDR3 region: CASSSGRKETQYF. In nucleotides, the CDR3 is TGTGCCAGCAGTTCGGGGCGAAAGGAGACCCAGTACTTC.

The chain carries TRBV10-3 and TRBJ2-5; 10 bases align to TRBD2. The V gene's germline CDR1 is ENHRY and CDR2 SYGVKD. V was pared by 8 bases and J by 2 bases, with 17 bases of the junction left unmatched. The CDR3 has 18 residues. CDR3 DNA: TGTGCCATCGGGGGCAGGAAAATAGCGGGAGGATTACAAGAGACCCAGTACTTC. Translation: CAIGGRKIAGGLQETQYF.

CDR3: CASSRRRSGNTIYF. The CDR3 DNA is TGTGCCAGCAGCCGAAGACGATCTGGAAACACCATATATTTT. The chain combines TRBV28 with TRBJ1-3; the D is unclear. Germline V gene lookup returns CDR1 MDHEN and CDR2 SYDVKM. Trimming left V 6 bases short and J 1 base short, with 10 bases between. The CDR3 covers 14 residues.

The V call is TRBV7-3, the J call TRBJ1-1, with D perhaps TRBD1 (6 bases). The CDR3 extends over 14 amino acids. Trimming cost V 5 bases and J 4 bases, with 14 bases left between them. The germline V gene encodes CDR1 SGHTA and CDR2 FQGTGA. CDR3 residues: CASSPQGRGTEAFF. In DNA form, the CDR3 reads TGTGCCAGCAGCCCACAGGGTAGGGGCACTGAAGCTTTCTTT. The entire variable domain, with the rest obtained from reference TRBV7-3 and TRBJ1-1, is as follows: GAGVSQTPSNKVTEKGKYVELRCDPISGHTALYWYRQSLGQGPEFLIYFQGTGAADDSGLPNDRFFAVRPEGSVSTLKIQRTERGDSAVYLCASSPQGRGTEAFFGQGTRLTVV.

V usage is TRBV5-1 and J usage is TRBJ2-1, with 12 bases identical to TRBD2. Germline loops: CDR1 SGHRS, CDR2 YFSETQ. J lost 9 bases, V lost 4 bases, and 8 bases had no gene match. The CDR3 sequence is 15 residues long. CDR3 in DNA: TGCGCCAGCAGCCCCGGGACTAGCGGGTTTATTGAGCAGTTCTTC. It encodes CASSPGTSGFIEQFF.

This rearrangement joins TRBV2 to TRBJ2-7, with a tentative D call TRBD1 (6 bases). Trimming removed 6 bases at V and 4 bases at J, with 10 bases between. The CDR3 length is 12 residues. From germline, CDR1 is SNHLY and CDR2 FYNNEI. The CDR3 sequence is CASRRQVYEQYF. As DNA, the CDR3 is TGTGCCAGCAGGCGACAGGTTTACGAGCAGTACTTC.

The rearrangement joins TRBV18 to TRBJ2-7; unclear D gene. V lost 0 bases, J lost 3 bases, and 15 bases lay in between. This CDR3 has 16 residues. Germline CDR1 reads KGHSH; CDR2 reads LQKENI. CDR3 sequence: CASSPPSQQGDYEQYF. CDR3 nucleotides: TGTGCCAGCTCACCACCTTCCCAACAAGGAGACTACGAGCAGTACTTC.

For this clone: Its ends do not fully match the called genes, so a read error is possible. This chain connects TRBV5-4 to TRBJ2-1, with 16 bases identical to TRBD2. Germline CDR1 and CDR2: SGHNT and YYREEE (reference sequence). This CDR3 comprises 18 residues. The CDR3 here is CASSPGLAGGPGDNKQFF. The CDR3 DNA is TGTGCCAGCAGCCCGGGACTAGCGGGAGGGCCGGGGGACAATAAGCAGTTCTTC.

The V and J genes are TRBV27 and TRBJ2-1; no clear D gene. Between the trimmed V and J ends, which lost 5 bases and 9 bases, there was a span of 14 bases. Germline values: CDR1 MNHEY, CDR2 SMNVEV (reference sequence). This CDR3 comprises 13 residues. The CDR3 DNA sequence: TGTGCCAGCAGTCCAACCTTGTGGCCTGAGCAGTTCTTC. Its translation is CASSPTLWPEQFF.

The chain carries TRBV28 and TRBJ1-4; 9 bases align to TRBD1. Unmatched junction bases numbered 8, after V lost 5 bases and J lost 7 bases. Germline CDR1 and CDR2: MDHEN and SYDVKM. The CDR3 has 15 amino acids. The CDR3 nucleotides read TGTGCCAGCAGTACAGGGGGCGTAGGTGGTGAAAAACTGTTTTTT. Protein sequence: CASSTGGVGGEKLFF.

The chain is built from TRBV15 and TRBJ1-5; no definite D call. Germline CDR1 is LNHNV and CDR2 is YYDKDF (reference sequence). V lost 0 bases and J lost 0, with 12 bases in between. The CDR3 sequence is 17 residues long. This CDR3 reads CATSRDRGSYSNQPQHF. The CDR3 nucleotides read TGTGCCACCAGCAGAGATCGGGGTTCCTATAGCAATCAGCCCCAGCATTTT.

The rearrangement links TRBV19 to TRBJ1-5; the D is unclear. The length of the CDR3 is 12 residues. Germline V gene lookup returns CDR1 LNHDA and CDR2 SQIVND (reference sequence). Trimming shortened V by 9 bases and J by 0 bases, and 6 bases separated the two germline ends. CDR3 coding DNA: TGTGCCAGCCAGTTTAGCAATCAGCCCCAGCATTTT. Protein sequence: CASQFSNQPQHF.

This sequence joins TRBV9 and TRBJ2-5, with 8 bases that match TRBD1. CDR3 length: 14 residues. Germline CDR1 and CDR2: SGDLS and YYNGEE. Trimming took 4 bases from V and 9 from J; bases not matched to a gene: 11. Here the CDR3 reads CASSPRQGMGAQYF. The CDR3 DNA sequence: TGTGCCAGCAGCCCACGACAGGGGATGGGGGCCCAGTACTTC.

This clone occurred a few times. The genes are TRBV14 and TRBJ2-5, with TRBD2 matching 11 bases. V was clipped by 6 bases and J by 0 bases; unmatched bases: 9. The CDR3 runs to 17 residues. Germline values: CDR1 SGHDN, CDR2 FVKESK. The CDR3 nucleotides read TGTGCCAGCAGTCTGGGACTAGCGGACTGGTACCAAGAGACCCAGTACTTC. This gives the protein CASSLGLADWYQETQYF.

The rearrangement joins TRBV7-9 to TRBJ2-1; TRBD1 or TRBD2 may be the D gene (5 bases each). The length of the CDR3 is 15 residues. V lost 5 bases and J lost 4, with 15 bases in between. The V gene's germline CDR1 is SEHNR and CDR2 FQNEAQ (reference sequence). CDR3 bases: TGTGCCAGCAGCCCCCGAGGGGTAGTTTACAATGAGCAGTTCTTC. Its translation is CASSPRGVVYNEQFF. Full variable domain (remainder filled in from reference TRBV7-9 and TRBJ2-1): DTGVSQNPRHKITKRGQNVTFRCDPISEHNRLYWYRQTLGQGPEFLTYFQNEAQLEKSRLLSDRFSAERPKGSFSTLEIQRTEQGDSAMYLCASSPRGVVYNEQFFGPGTRLTVL.

This clone has just one count. This chain joins TRBV12-5 and TRBJ1-2, with D possibly TRBD1 on 6 matching bases. This CDR3 comprises 16 residues. Per the germline V gene, CDR1 is LGHNT and CDR2 is FRNRAP. The ends were cut back, 5 bases at V and 4 bases at J, with 20 bases in the middle. CDR3 DNA sequence: TGTGCTAGTGGTCCCGACGTGGTGGGGGCGATCTATGGCTACACCTTC. Its protein product is CASGPDVVGAIYGYTF.

The rearrangement uses TRBV5-1 and TRBJ2-7; D call uncertain. Germline CDR1 SGHRS, CDR2 YFSETQ. V lost 0 bases and J 2 bases, leaving 6 bases between the germline ends. CDR3 length equals 13 residues. This CDR3 reads CASSLEAAYEQYF. The DNA for the CDR3 is TGCGCCAGCAGCTTGGAGGCGGCCTACGAGCAGTACTTC.

The chain employs TRBV21-1 and TRBJ1-2. TRBV21-1 is deemed a pseudogene. CDR3 size: 15 residues. The CDR3 DNA sequence: TGTGCCAGCAGCCGGTGGGACGGAGTTAACTATGGCTACACCTTC. Translated: CASSRWDGVNYGYTF.

In this sample, this clone turned up a few times. This sequence joins TRBV4-2 and TRBJ2-7; maybe TRBD2 (6 bases). In germline, CDR1 is LGHNA, CDR2 YNFKEQ. This CDR3 region has 13 residues. V shed 0 bases and J shed 6 bases, with 9 bases lying between them. CDR3 loop: CASSQDLGGEQYF. DNA for the CDR3: TGTGCCAGCAGCCAAGATCTGGGAGGCGAGCAGTACTTC.

The chain employs TRBV2 and TRBJ2-7, with 8 bases lining up with TRBD1. The germline V gene has CDR1 SNHLY and CDR2 FYNNEI. The trim removed 0 bases at V and 4 bases at J, leaving 5 bases unmatched. The length of the CDR3 is 15 residues. The CDR3 coding sequence is TGTGCCAGCAGTGAAGCGTCAGGGGGCGCGTACGAGCAGTACTTC. This encodes CASSEASGGAYEQYF. The full variable domain, in which reference TRBV2 and TRBJ2-7 provide the parts outside the CDR3, is EPEVTQTPSHQVTQMGQEVILRCVPISNHLYFYWYRQILGQKVEFLVSFYNNEISEKSEIFDDQFSVERPDGSNFTLKIRSTKLEDSAMYFCASSEASGGAYEQYFGPGTRLTVT.

V is TRBV11-3 and J is TRBJ1-1; a possible D gene is TRBD1 (5 bases). V lost 5 bases, J lost 0 bases, and 13 bases lay in between. Germline V gene lookup returns CDR1 SGHNT and CDR2 YENEEA. The CDR3 runs 15 residues. The CDR3 DNA reads TGTGCCAGCAGCCCGTCGACAGCCCTGAACACTGAAGCTTTCTTT. This encodes CASSPSTALNTEAFF. The variable domain in full, with the rest retrieved from reference TRBV11-3 and TRBJ1-1, is EAGVVQSPRYKIIEKKQPVAFWCNPISGHNTLYWYLQNLGQGPELLIRYENEEAVDDSQLPKDRFSAERLKGVDSTLKIQPAELGDSAVYLCASSPSTALNTEAFFGQGTRLTVV.

The chain couples TRBV2 to TRBJ2-3; D might be TRBD1 or TRBD2, each matching 6 bases. The CDR3 contains 16 residues. The ends were cut back, 6 bases at V and 8 bases at J, with 24 bases in the middle. Germline CDR1 reads SNHLY; CDR2 reads FYNNEI. The DNA for the CDR3 is TGTGCCAGCAGCGGGGGCTCAGTCTTATCACAGATTACGCAGTATTTT. This gives the protein CASSGGSVLSQITQYF.

V gene TRBV27 combines with J gene TRBJ2-7, with D possibly being TRBD2 (6 bases). This CDR3 contains 15 residues. Trimming pared 5 bases from V and 0 bases from J, leaving 14 bases between. The V gene's germline CDR1 is MNHEY and CDR2 SMNVEV (reference sequence). CDR3 loop: CASSPRGSGSYEQYF. CDR3 sequence (DNA): TGTGCCAGCAGTCCACGTGGTAGCGGCTCCTACGAGCAGTACTTC.

The chain links TRBV19 to TRBJ1-1; D may be TRBD1 (6 bases). Trimming removed 3 bases at V and 3 bases at J, with 8 bases between. The CDR3 has 13 residues. Germline V CDR1 and CDR2: LNHDA, SQIVND (reference sequence). As DNA, the CDR3 is TGTGCCAGTAGTATGGCAGGGGACACTGAAGCTTTCTTT. Protein sequence: CASSMAGDTEAFF.

The V gene is TRBV5-1, the J gene TRBJ2-3, with TRBD2 as a possible D gene (6 bases). The CDR3 consists of 15 residues. CDR1 and CDR2 from the germline V gene are SGHRS and YFSETQ. Trimming shortened V by 6 bases and J by 6 bases, and 20 bases separated the two germline ends. The CDR3 DNA reads as TGCGCCAGCAAACTGATTGTGCGGGGCCTCGATACGCAGTATTTT. It specifies CASKLIVRGLDTQYF.

The rearrangement links TRBV7-8 to TRBJ1-5; D gene uncertain. The germline CDR1 and CDR2 sequences are SGHVS and FQNEAQ. Trimming stripped 5 bases from V and 1 base from J, with 15 bases between. The CDR3 covers 16 residues. This chain's CDR3 is CASSPREAGSNQPQHF. The CDR3 DNA is TGTGCCAGCAGCCCGCGGGAGGCGGGGAGCAATCAGCCCCAGCATTTT. The variable domain in full, completed from reference TRBV7-8 and TRBJ1-5, reads GAGVSQSPRYKVAKRGQDVALRCDPISGHVSLFWYQQALGQGPEFLTYFQNEAQLDKSGLPSDRFFAERPEGSVSTLKIQRTQQEDSAVYLCASSPREAGSNQPQHFGDGTRLSIL.

The V gene is TRBV19, the J gene TRBJ2-7; D call uncertain. This CDR3 has 14 residues. V was clipped by 5 bases and J by 1 base, with 12 bases between them. Germline V gene data show CDR1 as LNHDA and CDR2 as SQIVND (reference sequence). CDR3 in amino acids: CASSSALGSYEQYF. The DNA of the CDR3 is TGTGCCAGTAGTTCGGCCCTGGGGTCCTACGAGCAGTACTTC.

The V and J genes are TRBV18 and TRBJ1-3; D ambiguous. Germline values: CDR1 KGHSH, CDR2 LQKENI. The length of the CDR3 is 15 residues. Trimming shortened V by 4 bases and J by 1 base, and 11 bases separated the two germline ends. The CDR3 loop reads CASSRGLWSGNTIYF. As DNA, the CDR3 is TGTGCCAGCTCACGAGGGTTATGGTCTGGAAACACCATATATTTT.

The rearrangement uses TRBV15 and TRBJ1-2; 11 bases are shared with TRBD1. The CDR3 runs to 15 residues. The ends lost 3 bases at V and 4 bases at J; junction bases unmatched: 4. Germline V gene lookup returns CDR1 LNHNV and CDR2 YYDKDF (reference sequence). In nucleotides, the CDR3 is TGTGCCACCAGCAGGTTGGACAGGGGGCTCTATGGCTACACCTTC. As protein: CATSRLDRGLYGYTF.

V usage is TRBV5-6 and J usage is TRBJ2-7; D call uncertain. V dropped 3 bases and J dropped 3 bases, with 4 bases sitting between them. CDR3 length: 11 residues. Germline V gene lookup returns CDR1 SGHDT and CDR2 YYEEEE. This CDR3 is CASSSDYEQYF. For the CDR3, the DNA is TGTGCCAGCAGCTCAGACTACGAGCAGTACTTC.